Listed below are T cell receptor beta chains from one sample, sequenced in a study of blood T cell repertoires in COVID-19. Libraries were prepared by immunoSEQ multiplex PCR; TCRdb keeps only in-frame clonotypes and omits some of them. The sample yields 140,000 or so clones, 75% to 90% seen once. Sequencing was performed on peripheral blood. The receptors here all came from a woman at least 80 years old with acute or convalescent COVID-19. Each CDR3 is given with its conserved first and last residue. Fields, in order: clone size, J gene, D gene, V gene, CDR3 protein, CDR3 DNA. A D gene is named only where the DNA matches it firmly. A clone size is listed for some rows: how often the clone was seen (once, few, many), or a class if it is expanded.

>.|TRBJ1-5|.|TRBV19
CASSISRSDQPQHF
TGTGCCAGTAGTATTTCGCGGTCAGATCAGCCCCAGCATTTT
>.|TRBJ2-5|TRBD2|TRBV3-1/TRBV3-2
CASSSLAGGLETQYF
TGTGCCAGCAGCTCTCTAGCGGGGGGGCTGGAGACCCAGTACTTC
>.|TRBJ1-2|.|TRBV7-8
CASSLGGGLNYGYTF
TGTGCCAGCAGCTTAGGTGGGGGCCTTAACTATGGCTACACCTTC
>.|TRBJ2-7|.|TRBV9
CASSVGGRGASYEQYF
TGTGCCAGCAGCGTAGGGGGCAGGGGTGCATCCTACGAGCAGTACTTC
>.|TRBJ2-1|TRBD2|TRBV6-6
CASSYHSGGADEQFF
TGTGCCAGCAGTTACCATAGCGGGGGGGCTGATGAGCAGTTCTTC
>.|TRBJ1-3|.|TRBV6-5
CASTGRSSGNTIYF
TGTGCCAGCACTGGCCGGAGCTCTGGAAACACCATATATTTT
>few|TRBJ1-4|.|TRBV7-9
CASGGSWAANEKLFF
TGTGCCAGCGGGGGGTCGTGGGCAGCTAATGAAAAACTGTTTTTT
>few|TRBJ1-1|TRBD1|TRBV19
CASSSDRGNTEAFF
TGTGCCAGTAGTAGTGACAGGGGTAACACTGAAGCTTTCTTT
>.|TRBJ1-2|TRBD1|TRBV7-2
CASSVTGVDGYTF
TGTGCCAGCAGCGTCACAGGGGTAGACGGCTACACCTTC
>.|TRBJ2-7|TRBD1|TRBV10-3
CAISETGDPYEQYF
TGTGCCATCAGCGAGACAGGGGACCCCTACGAGCAGTACTTC
>few|TRBJ1-5|TRBD1|TRBV19
CASSLRQGNQPQHF
TGTGCCAGTAGTCTAAGACAGGGAAATCAGCCCCAGCATTTT
>.|TRBJ2-7|TRBD2|TRBV20-1
CSASGGGEQYF
TGCAGTGCCTCGGGGGGGGGCGAGCAGTACTTC
>.|TRBJ1-1|.|TRBV2
CASSELSRYTEAFF
TGTGCCAGCAGTGAACTTAGTAGATATACTGAAGCTTTCTTT
>.|TRBJ1-3|.|TRBV10-3
CAISFTQGTGNTIYF
TGTGCCATCAGTTTTACGCAGGGGACTGGAAACACCATATATTTT
>once|TRBJ2-3|TRBD2|TRBV18
CASSPFTSGVSTDTQYF
TGTGCCAGCTCACCATTTACGAGCGGGGTAAGCACAGATACGCAGTATTTT
>.|TRBJ2-3|.|TRBV5-1
CASSAGFGRTDTQYF
TGCGCCAGCAGCGCGGGGTTTGGCAGAACTGATACGCAGTATTTT
>.|TRBJ2-7|TRBD2|TRBV7-9
CASSLGSGGEHYEQYF
TGTGCCAGCAGCTTAGGTAGCGGGGGGGAGCACTACGAGCAGTACTTC
>.|TRBJ1-5|TRBD1|TRBV2
CASRRDRGKNQPQHF
TGTGCCAGCCGCCGGGACAGGGGGAAAAATCAGCCCCAGCATTTT
>few|TRBJ1-1|.|TRBV20-1
CRLRRGTEAFF
TGCAGACTTAGGCGCGGCACTGAAGCTTTCTTT
>.|TRBJ2-2|.|TRBV3-1/TRBV3-2
CASSHDQFANTGELFF
TGTGCCAGCAGCCATGATCAGTTCGCGAACACCGGGGAGCTGTTTTTT
>.|TRBJ1-2|TRBD1|TRBV23-1
CASNRDRVGYGYTF
TGCGCCAGCAATCGAGACAGGGTGGGCTATGGCTACACCTTC
>.|TRBJ1-6|.|TRBV19
CASTEAAGDPPLHF
TGTGCCAGTACAGAGGCGGCAGGGGATCCACCCCTCCACTTT
>.|TRBJ2-5|TRBD1|TRBV2
CASLGQIQETQYF
TGTGCCAGTCTGGGACAGATCCAAGAGACCCAGTACTTC
>.|TRBJ1-1|.|TRBV12-5
CASGLTQKITEAFF
TGTGCTAGTGGCTTGACACAAAAAATCACTGAAGCTTTCTTT